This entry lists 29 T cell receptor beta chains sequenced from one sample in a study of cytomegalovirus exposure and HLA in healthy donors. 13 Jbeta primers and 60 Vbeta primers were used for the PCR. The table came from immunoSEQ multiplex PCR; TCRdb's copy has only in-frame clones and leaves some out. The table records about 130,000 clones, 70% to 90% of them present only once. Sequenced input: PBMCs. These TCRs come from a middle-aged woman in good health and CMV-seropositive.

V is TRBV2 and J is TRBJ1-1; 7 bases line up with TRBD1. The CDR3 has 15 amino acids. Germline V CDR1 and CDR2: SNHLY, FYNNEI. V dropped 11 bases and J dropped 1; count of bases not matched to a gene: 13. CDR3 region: CAGRPAGTANTEAFF. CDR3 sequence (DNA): TGTGCCGGAAGACCTGCCGGGACAGCGAACACTGAAGCTTTCTTT.

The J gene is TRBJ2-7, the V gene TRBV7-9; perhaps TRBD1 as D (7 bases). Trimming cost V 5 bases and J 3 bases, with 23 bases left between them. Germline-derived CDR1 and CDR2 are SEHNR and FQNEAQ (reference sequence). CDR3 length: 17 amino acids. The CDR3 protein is CASSPSRPVQGGYEQYF. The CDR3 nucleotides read TGTGCCAGCAGCCCGTCCCGGCCGGTCCAGGGGGGCTACGAGCAGTACTTC.

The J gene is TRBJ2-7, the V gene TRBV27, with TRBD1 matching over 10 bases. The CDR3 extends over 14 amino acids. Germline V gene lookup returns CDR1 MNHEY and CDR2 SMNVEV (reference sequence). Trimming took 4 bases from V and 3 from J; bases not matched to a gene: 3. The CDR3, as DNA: TGTGCCAGCAGTTCCCGGACAGGGGGCTACGAGCAGTACTTC. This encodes CASSSRTGGYEQYF.

CDR3 sequence reads: CASSLGGSVNQPQHF. Here the CDR3 DNA reads TGCGCCAGCAGCTTGGGCGGGTCCGTTAATCAGCCCCAGCATTTT. The rearrangement links TRBV5-1 to TRBJ1-5; D is unclear. Looked up from germline, CDR1 is SGHRS and CDR2 is YFSETQ. The CDR3 has 15 residues. The ends were cut back, 0 bases at V and 4 bases at J, with 11 bases in the middle.

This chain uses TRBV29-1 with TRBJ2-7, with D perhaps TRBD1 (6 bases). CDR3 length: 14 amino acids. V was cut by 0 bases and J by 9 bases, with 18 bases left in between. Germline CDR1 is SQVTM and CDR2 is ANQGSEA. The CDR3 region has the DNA TGCAGCGTTGAAGATCGTGTATTGGGGGCGGCGCAGTACTTC. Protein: CSVEDRVLGAAQYF.

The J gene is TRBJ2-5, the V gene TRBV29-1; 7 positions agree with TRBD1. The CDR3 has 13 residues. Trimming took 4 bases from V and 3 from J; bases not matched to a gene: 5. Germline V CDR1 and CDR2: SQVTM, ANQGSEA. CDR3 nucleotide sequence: TGCAGCGTTGTCCTTGGGACAGAAGAGACCCAGTACTTC. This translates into CSVVLGTEETQYF.

CDR3: CASSLGLGGLGYTF. The CDR3 coding sequence is TGTGCCAGCAGCTTAGGCCTCGGGGGACTTGGCTACACCTTC. The chain couples TRBV13 to TRBJ1-2, with D maybe TRBD1 (5 bases). Trimming took off 0 bases at V and 7 bases at J, with 12 bases between the two ends. Germline V gene sequence: CDR1 PRHDT, CDR2 FYEKMQ (reference sequence). CDR3 length: 14 residues.

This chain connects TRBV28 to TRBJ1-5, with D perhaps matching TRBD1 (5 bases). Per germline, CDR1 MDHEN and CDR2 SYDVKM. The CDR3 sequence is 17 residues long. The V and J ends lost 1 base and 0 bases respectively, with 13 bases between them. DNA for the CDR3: TGTGCCAGCAGTTTATTGTCGGGGGGACTTAGCAATCAGCCCCAGCATTTT. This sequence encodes CASSLLSGGLSNQPQHF.

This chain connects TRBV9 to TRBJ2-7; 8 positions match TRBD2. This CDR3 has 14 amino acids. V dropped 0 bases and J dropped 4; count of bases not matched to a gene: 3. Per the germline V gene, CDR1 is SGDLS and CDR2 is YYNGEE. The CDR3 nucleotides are TGTGCCAGCAGCGTAGCCCCTAGCGGGTACGAGCAGTACTTC. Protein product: CASSVAPSGYEQYF.

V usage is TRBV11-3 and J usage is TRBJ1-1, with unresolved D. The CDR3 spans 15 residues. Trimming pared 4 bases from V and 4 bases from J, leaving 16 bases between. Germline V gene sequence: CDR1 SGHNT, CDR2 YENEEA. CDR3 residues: CASSSTIGGGTEAFF. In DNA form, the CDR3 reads TGTGCCAGCAGCTCAACGATAGGCGGAGGCACTGAAGCTTTCTTT.

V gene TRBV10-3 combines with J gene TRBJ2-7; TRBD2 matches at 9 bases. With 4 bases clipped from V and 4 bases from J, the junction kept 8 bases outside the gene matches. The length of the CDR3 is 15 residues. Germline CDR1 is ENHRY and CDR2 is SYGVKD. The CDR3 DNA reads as TGTGCCATCAGTGGGGGTGGCGGGGGGGCGTACGAGCAGTACTTC. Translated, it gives CAISGGGGGAYEQYF.

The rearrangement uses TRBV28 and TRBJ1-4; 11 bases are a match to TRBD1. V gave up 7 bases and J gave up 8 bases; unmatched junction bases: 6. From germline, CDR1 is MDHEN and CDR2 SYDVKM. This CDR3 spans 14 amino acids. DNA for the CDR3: TGTGCCAGCAAAAGGACAGGGGGCCGAGAAAAACTGTTTTTT. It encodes CASKRTGGREKLFF.

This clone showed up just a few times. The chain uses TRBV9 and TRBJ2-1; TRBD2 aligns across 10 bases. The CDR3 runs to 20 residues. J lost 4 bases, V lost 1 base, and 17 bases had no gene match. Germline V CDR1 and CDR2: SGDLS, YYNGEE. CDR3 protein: CASSVLVSLAGVVPYNEQFF. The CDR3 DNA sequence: TGTGCCAGCAGCGTACTCGTTAGTCTAGCGGGAGTGGTACCGTACAATGAGCAGTTCTTC.

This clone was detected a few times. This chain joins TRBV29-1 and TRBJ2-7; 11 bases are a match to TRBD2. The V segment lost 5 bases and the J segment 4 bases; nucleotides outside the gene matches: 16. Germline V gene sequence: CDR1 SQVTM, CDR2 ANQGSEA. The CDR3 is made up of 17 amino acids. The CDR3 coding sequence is TGCAGCGTTCGTCTAGCAGGTCTAGCGGGAGGAGATTACGAGCAGTACTTC. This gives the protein CSVRLAGLAGGDYEQYF.

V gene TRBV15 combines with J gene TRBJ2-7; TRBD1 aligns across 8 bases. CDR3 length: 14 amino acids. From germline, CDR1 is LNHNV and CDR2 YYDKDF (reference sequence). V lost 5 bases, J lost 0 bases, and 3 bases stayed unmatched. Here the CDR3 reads CATSPDRGSYEQYF. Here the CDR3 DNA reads TGTGCCACCAGCCCAGACAGGGGCTCCTACGAGCAGTACTTC. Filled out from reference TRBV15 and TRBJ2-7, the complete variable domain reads DAMVIQNPRYQVTQFGKPVTLSCSQTLNHNVMYWYQQKSSQAPKLLFHYYDKDFNNEADTPDNFQSRRPNTSFCFLDIRSPGLGDTAMYLCATSPDRGSYEQYFGPGTRLTVT.

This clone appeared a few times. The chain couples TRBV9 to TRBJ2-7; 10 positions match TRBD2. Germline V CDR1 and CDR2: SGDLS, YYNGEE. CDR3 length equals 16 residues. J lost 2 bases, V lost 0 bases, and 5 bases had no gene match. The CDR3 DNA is TGTGCCAGCAGCGTAGGGGGCGGACTAGCGGCCTACGAGCAGTACTTC. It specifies CASSVGGGLAAYEQYF. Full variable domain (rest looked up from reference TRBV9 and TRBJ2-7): DSGVTQTPKHLITATGQRVTLRCSPRSGDLSVYWYQQSLDQGLQFLIQYYNGEERAKGNILERFSAQQFPDLHSELNLSSLELGDSALYFCASSVGGGLAAYEQYFGPGTRLTVT.

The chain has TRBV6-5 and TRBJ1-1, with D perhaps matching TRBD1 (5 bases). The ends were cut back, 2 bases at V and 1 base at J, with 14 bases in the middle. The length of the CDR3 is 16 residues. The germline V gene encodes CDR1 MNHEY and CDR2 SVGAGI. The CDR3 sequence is CASSYNTPTANTEAFF. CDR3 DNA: TGTGCCAGCAGTTACAATACTCCGACAGCGAACACTGAAGCTTTCTTT.

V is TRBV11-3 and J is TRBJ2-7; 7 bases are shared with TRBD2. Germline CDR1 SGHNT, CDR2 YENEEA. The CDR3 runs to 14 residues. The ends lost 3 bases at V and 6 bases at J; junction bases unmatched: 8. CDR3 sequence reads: CASSFREGHGEQYF. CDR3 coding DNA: TGTGCCAGCAGCTTCAGGGAGGGTCATGGCGAGCAGTACTTC.

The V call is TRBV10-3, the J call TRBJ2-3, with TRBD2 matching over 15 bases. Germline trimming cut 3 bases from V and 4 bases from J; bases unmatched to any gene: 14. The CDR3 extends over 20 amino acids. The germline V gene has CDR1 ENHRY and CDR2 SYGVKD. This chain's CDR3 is CAISERRTSGGARGADTQYF. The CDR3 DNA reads TGTGCCATCAGTGAACGGAGGACTAGCGGGGGGGCCAGAGGAGCAGATACGCAGTATTTT.

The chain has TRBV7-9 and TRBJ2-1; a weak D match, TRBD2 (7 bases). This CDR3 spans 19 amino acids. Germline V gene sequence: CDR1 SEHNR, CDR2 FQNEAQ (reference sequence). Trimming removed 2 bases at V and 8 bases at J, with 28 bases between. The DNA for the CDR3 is TGTGCCAGCAGCTTACCATCCGGGGCGGGGGCGCGAAGCTGGGATGAGCAGTTCTTC. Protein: CASSLPSGAGARSWDEQFF.

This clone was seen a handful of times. CDR3 region: CASSVWDRETDTQYF. For the CDR3, the DNA is TGTGCCAGCAGCGTATGGGACAGGGAAACAGATACGCAGTATTTT. The V gene is TRBV9, the J gene TRBJ2-3; 9 nucleotides align to TRBD1. In germline, CDR1 is SGDLS, CDR2 YYNGEE. J lost 3 bases, V lost 1 base, and 3 bases had no gene match. The CDR3 extends over 15 amino acids.

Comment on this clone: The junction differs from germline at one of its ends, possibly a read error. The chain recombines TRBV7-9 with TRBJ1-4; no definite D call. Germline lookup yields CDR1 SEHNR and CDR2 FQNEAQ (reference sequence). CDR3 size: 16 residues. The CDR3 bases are TGTTCCAGCAGCTTAGATTTGGGCAGTATATCGGAAAAACTGTTTTTT. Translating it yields CSSSLDLGSISEKLFF.

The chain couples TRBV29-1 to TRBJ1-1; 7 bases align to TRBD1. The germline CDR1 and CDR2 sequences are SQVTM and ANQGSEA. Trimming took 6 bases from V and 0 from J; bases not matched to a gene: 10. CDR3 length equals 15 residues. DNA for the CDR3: TGCAGCGTGGGTCGTTCGGGACAGCTGAACACTGAAGCTTTCTTT. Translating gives CSVGRSGQLNTEAFF. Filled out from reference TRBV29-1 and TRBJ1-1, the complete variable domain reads SAVISQKPSRDICQRGTSLTIQCQVDSQVTMMFWYRQQPGQSLTLIATANQGSEATYESGFVIDKFPISRPNLTFSTLTVSNMSPEDSSIYLCSVGRSGQLNTEAFFGQGTRLTVV.

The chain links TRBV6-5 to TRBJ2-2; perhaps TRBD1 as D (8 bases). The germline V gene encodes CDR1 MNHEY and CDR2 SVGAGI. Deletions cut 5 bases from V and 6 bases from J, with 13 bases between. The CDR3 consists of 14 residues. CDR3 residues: CASSPTGGAGELFF. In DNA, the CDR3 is TGTGCCAGCAGTCCCACAGGGGGGGCCGGGGAGCTGTTTTTT.

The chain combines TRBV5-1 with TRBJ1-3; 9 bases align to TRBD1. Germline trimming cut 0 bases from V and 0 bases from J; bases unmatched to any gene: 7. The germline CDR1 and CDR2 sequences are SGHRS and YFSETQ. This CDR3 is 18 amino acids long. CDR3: CASSLAGTGSNSGNTIYF. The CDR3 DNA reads TGCGCCAGCAGCTTGGCCGGGACAGGGTCCAACTCTGGAAACACCATATATTTT.

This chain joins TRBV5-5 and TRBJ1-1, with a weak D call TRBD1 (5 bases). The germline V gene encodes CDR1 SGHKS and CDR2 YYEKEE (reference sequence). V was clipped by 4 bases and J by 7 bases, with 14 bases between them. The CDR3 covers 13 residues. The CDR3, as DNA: TGTGCCAGCAGCCCGACAGACCGCGGTGAAGCTTTCTTT. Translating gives CASSPTDRGEAFF.

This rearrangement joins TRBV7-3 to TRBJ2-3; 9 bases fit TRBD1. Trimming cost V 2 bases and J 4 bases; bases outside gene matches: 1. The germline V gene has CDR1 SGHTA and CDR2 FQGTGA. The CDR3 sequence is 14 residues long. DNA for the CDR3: TGTGCCAGCAGCTTAGGGACAGGGCCAGATACGCAGTATTTT. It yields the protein CASSLGTGPDTQYF.

Here the CDR3 DNA reads TGTGCCAGCAGCCTAGCCGGGACAGATATCCACGAGCAGTACTTC. Translation gives CASSLAGTDIHEQYF. The chain is built from TRBV5-4 and TRBJ2-7, with 7 bases lining up with TRBD1. V shed 4 bases and J 5 bases; nucleotides not matched to a gene: 12. Germline loops: CDR1 SGHNT, CDR2 YYREEE (reference sequence). The CDR3 runs 15 residues.

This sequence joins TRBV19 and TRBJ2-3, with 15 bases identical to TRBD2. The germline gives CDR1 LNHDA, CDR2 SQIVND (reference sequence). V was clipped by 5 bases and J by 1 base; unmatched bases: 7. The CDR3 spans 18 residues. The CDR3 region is CASSPRTSGRGGTDTQYF. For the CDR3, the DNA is TGTGCCAGTAGTCCCCGGACTAGCGGGAGGGGCGGCACAGATACGCAGTATTTT.